The text below deals with one T cell receptor beta chain. The antigen is unknown. This sample was taken from a study of OX40 agonist ivuxolimab in advanced cancers. Overall study: Dose-escalation patients' cancers were hepatocellular carcinoma, melanoma, renal cell or head and neck cancer. Study observations and caveats: Among the lowest levels of clonal expansion were found in partial responders at 0.1-3.0 mg/kg. Clonal expansion was seen in CD4+ and CD8+ blood T cells by week 6 at 0.1 to 3.0 mg/kg.

The CDR3 runs to 15 residues. Germline CDR1 and CDR2: SGHNT and YYREEE (reference sequence). The method was immunoSEQ multiplex PCR; TCRdb's version includes in-frame clones alone and lacks a portion of them. The table includes roughly 40,000 clones, roughly 86% detected once. The chain recombines TRBV5-4 with TRBJ2-5, with 11 bases fitting TRBD2. TRBJ2-7 explains the end of the DNA better; the J call may be wrong. This TCR derives from an adult with an advanced solid tumor such as melanoma, head and neck, liver or kidney cancer. The source material was CD4+ or CD8+ T cells sorted from blood, sampled in a trial of the OX40 agonist ivuxolimab. CDR3 coding DNA: TGTGCCAGCAGGGTCGGGACTAGCGGTACCTACGAGCAGTACTTC. This encodes CASRVGTSGTYEQYF.